This T cell receptor beta chain was observed in a study of control samples from healthy donors and cancer patients. Only in-frame clones appear in the TCRdb table, and some are missing; sequencing was by immunoSEQ multiplex PCR. The table records fewer than 150,000 clones, roughly 90% of them present only once. CDR3 size: 14 residues. Germline CDR1 reads SNHLY; CDR2 reads FYNNEI. J was trimmed by 9 bases and V by 6 bases; bases with no gene match: 10. This clone came up once. The sample taken for sequencing was blood. The sequence was obtained from a woman between 18 and 29 years old in good health. V is TRBV2 and J is TRBJ2-1; 8 nucleotides agree with TRBD2. In DNA, the CDR3 is TGTGCCAGCAGGGTATCGAGCGGGAGCATTGAGCAGTTCTTC. It is translated as CASRVSSGSIEQFF.